These 8 T cell receptor beta chains share one sample of origin, sequenced in a study of T cell responses to AZD1222 COVID-19 vaccine. TCRdb's copy holds only in-frame clones and misses some; the assay was immunoSEQ multiplex PCR. The sample has 45,000 or so clones, 70% to 90% seen once. The sequencing used peripheral blood, collected 28 days after the second AZD1222 dose. The source is an adult who received the AZD1222 COVID-19 vaccine.

The chain has TRBV27 and TRBJ1-4; 8 bases line up with TRBD1. The germline V gene encodes CDR1 MNHEY and CDR2 SMNVEV (reference sequence). This CDR3 is built from 15 residues. J gave up 7 bases and V 6 bases, and 10 bases lay outside the gene matches. Here the CDR3 DNA reads TGTGCCAGCAGGCCTTTCCAGGGGGCCGGTGAAAAACTGTTTTTT. It codes for CASRPFQGAGEKLFF.

This chain uses TRBV27 with TRBJ2-7, with 12 bases that match TRBD2. V trimming: 7 bases; J trimming: 4 bases; junction bases outside the gene matches: 8. CDR1 MNHEY and CDR2 SMNVEV come from the germline V gene (reference sequence). The CDR3 has 15 residues. The CDR3 sequence is CASNTLAGGIYEQYF. CDR3 coding DNA: TGTGCCAGCAACACACTAGCGGGAGGAATTTACGAGCAGTACTTC.

V usage is TRBV20-1 and J usage is TRBJ1-2; perhaps TRBD1 as D (6 bases). Trimming cost V 3 bases and J 8 bases, with 16 bases left between them. The germline V gene encodes CDR1 DFQATT and CDR2 SNEGSKA (reference sequence). The CDR3 sequence is 13 residues long. CDR3 sequence: CSASMAGAEGYTF. The DNA for the CDR3 is TGCAGTGCTAGTATGGCGGGGGCTGAGGGCTACACCTTC.

This clone was recorded only once. The chain links TRBV6-2 or TRBV6-3 to TRBJ1-3; unclear D gene. Germline V gives CDR1 MNHEY, CDR2 SVGEGT. The length of the CDR3 is 16 residues. With 5 bases removed from V and 0 bases from J, the gap between germline ends came to 14 bases. The CDR3, as DNA: TGTGCCAGCAGTCGCGAGGCCCGGGGCTCTGGAAACACCATATATTTT. This codes for CASSREARGSGNTIYF.

The chain recombines TRBV24-1 with TRBJ2-1, with 14 bases identical to TRBD2. J lost 6 bases, V lost 3 bases, and 9 bases had no gene match. The CDR3 is 18 amino acids. Germline V gives CDR1 KGHDR, CDR2 SFDVKD. As DNA, the CDR3 is TGTGCCACCAGTGATACCGGGACTAGCGGGAGTTTCGGCAATGAGCAGTTCTTC. This sequence encodes CATSDTGTSGSFGNEQFF.

This sequence joins TRBV3-1 (or the pseudogene TRBV3-2) and TRBJ2-3, with D possibly matching TRBD2 (5 bases). Trimming shortened V by 0 bases and J by 3 bases, and 10 bases separated the two germline ends. Germline V gene sequence: CDR1 LGHDT, CDR2 YNNKEL (reference sequence). The CDR3 is 15 residues long. The DNA of the CDR3 is TGTGCCAGCAGCCAAGAAAGCGGTTATACAGATACGCAGTATTTT. Translated, it gives CASSQESGYTDTQYF.

The chain has TRBV7-9 and TRBJ1-1; D gene ambiguous. The CDR3 contains 12 residues. The V and J ends lost 5 bases and 6 bases respectively, with 10 bases between them. Germline CDR1 reads SEHNR; CDR2 reads FQNEAQ (reference sequence). This CDR3 is CASSLTRAEAFF. The CDR3 nucleotides are TGTGCCAGCAGCCTAACAAGGGCTGAAGCTTTCTTT. Full variable domain (missing parts from reference TRBV7-9 and TRBJ1-1): DTGVSQNPRHKITKRGQNVTFRCDPISEHNRLYWYRQTLGQGPEFLTYFQNEAQLEKSRLLSDRFSAERPKGSFSTLEIQRTEQGDSAMYLCASSLTRAEAFFGQGTRLTVV.

This clone was detected only once. The V gene is TRBV7-9, the J gene TRBJ2-7, with 9 nucleotides matching TRBD1. With V trimmed by 5 bases and J by 5 bases, 10 bases remained unmatched. The CDR3 length is 15 residues. Germline CDR1 SEHNR, CDR2 FQNEAQ (reference sequence). CDR3 coding DNA: TGTGCCAGCAGCATAAGGCAACAGGGGGCCCACGAGCAGTACTTC. This translates into CASSIRQQGAHEQYF.